This T cell receptor (beta chain) stems from a study of CD8 T cells in ankylosing spondylitis (dated by TCRdb to 2017 to 2019). Some background on the complete study: T cell receptor beta repertoires were profiled in healthy donors and ankylosing spondylitis patients so that disease-linked TCR variants could be found. Peripheral blood samples were taken, and synovial fluid was additionally collected from ankylosing spondylitis patients. The whole study cohort included 108 healthy donors and some 27 ankylosing spondylitis patients.

As encoded in the germline V gene (reference sequence), CDR1 is SEHNR while CDR2 is FQNEAQ. V and J lose 1 base and 6 bases, and a span of 7 bases separates them. From the cysteine up to the phenylalanine, the CDR3 has a length of 12 residues. Kept here is only the CDR3 DNA, which spans 36 bases and is read in frame from base 1. Results the study describes overall, beyond this receptor: A CD8+ phenotype was shown by the disease-linked clones, which were found at relatively low frequencies in peripheral blood. Blood from ankylosing spondylitis patients appeared to be characterized by a TCR beta motif composed of about eight highly homologous amino acid variants. Some of the motif variants had been reported before in the synovial fluid and blood of reactive arthritis patients, a finding that suggests common disease-initiation mechanisms. The disease-linked clones were reported to be significantly enriched in matched synovial fluid samples from ankylosing spondylitis patients.

For sequencing, an Illumina HiSeq 2500 was employed. TCR beta libraries were prepared by quantitative 5'-RACE with molecular barcodes. In the source study's methods: Disease-linked TCR variants were identified with a new computational method built on a probabilistic model of VDJ rearrangement. TCRdb applied fastp at Q25 and MiXCR to the public reads, then kept only in-frame beta chains. All rows with the same CDR3 protein become a single entry with the most common DNA and genes. The V and J calls come from TCRdb's annotation, not from the publication. The sample yields 250,000 to 300,000 distinct CDR3 sequences; over 15% were counted once. The ten largest account for roughly a third of the sample. With regard to this clonotype: Its recognized antigen is unknown. Base qualities are not recorded, but no much larger clone differs from it by a single base.

Rearrangement joined TRBV7-9 to TRBJ2-7; the D gene is not confidently resolved. Material for sequencing was blood, either unsorted or a sorted T cell fraction (not recorded which). The sequence came from a male donor with ankylosing spondylitis or in good health (not recorded which). The CDR3 in this case is CASSLVPGEQYF. The DNA is as follows: TGTGCCAGCAGCTTAGTGCCGGGCGAGCAGTACTTC.